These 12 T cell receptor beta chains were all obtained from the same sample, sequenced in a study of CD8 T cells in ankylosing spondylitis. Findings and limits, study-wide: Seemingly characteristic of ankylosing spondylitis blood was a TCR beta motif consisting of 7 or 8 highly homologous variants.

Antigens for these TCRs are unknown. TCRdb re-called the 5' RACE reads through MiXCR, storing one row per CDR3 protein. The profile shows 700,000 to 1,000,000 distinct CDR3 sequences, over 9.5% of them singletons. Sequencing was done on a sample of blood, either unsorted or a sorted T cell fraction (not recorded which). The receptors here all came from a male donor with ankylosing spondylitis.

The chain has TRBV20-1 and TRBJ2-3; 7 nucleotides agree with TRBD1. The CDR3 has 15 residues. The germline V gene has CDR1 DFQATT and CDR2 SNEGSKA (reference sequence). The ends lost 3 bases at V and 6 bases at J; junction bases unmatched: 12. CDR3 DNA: TGCAGTGCTAGCTCCCCGGACAGGCCCCGGGATACGCAGTATTTT. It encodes CSASSPDRPRDTQYF.

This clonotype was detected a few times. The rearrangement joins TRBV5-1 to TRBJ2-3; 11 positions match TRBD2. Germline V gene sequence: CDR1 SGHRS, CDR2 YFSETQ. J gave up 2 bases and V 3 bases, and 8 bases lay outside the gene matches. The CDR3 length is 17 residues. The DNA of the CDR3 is TGCGCCAGCAGCTCGGACCCTAGCGGGGGGACCACAGATACGCAGTATTTT. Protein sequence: CASSSDPSGGTTDTQYF.

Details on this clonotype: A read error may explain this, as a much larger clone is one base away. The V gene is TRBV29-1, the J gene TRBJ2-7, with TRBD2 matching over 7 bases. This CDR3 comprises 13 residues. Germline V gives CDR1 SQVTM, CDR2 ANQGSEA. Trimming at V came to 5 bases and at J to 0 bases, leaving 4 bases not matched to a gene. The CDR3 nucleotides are TGCAGCGTTCAGCGGGGAGTCTCCTACGAGCAGTACTTC. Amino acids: CSVQRGVSYEQYF.

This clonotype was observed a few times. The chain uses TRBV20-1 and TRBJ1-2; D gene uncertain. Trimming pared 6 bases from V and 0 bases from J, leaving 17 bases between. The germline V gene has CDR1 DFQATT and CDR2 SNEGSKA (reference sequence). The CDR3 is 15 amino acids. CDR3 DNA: TGCAGTGCCAGATGGGATGAATTAGCTAACTATGGCTACACCTTC. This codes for CSARWDELANYGYTF.

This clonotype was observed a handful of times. The CDR3 spells CASSVGPGAYGYTF. The CDR3 DNA is TGTGCCAGCAGCGTTGGGCCGGGGGCTTATGGCTACACCTTC. The rearrangement joins TRBV9 to TRBJ1-2; D might be TRBD1 (6 bases). This CDR3 spans 14 amino acids. With 2 bases removed from V and 5 bases from J, the gap between germline ends came to 13 bases. Germline CDR1 and CDR2: SGDLS and YYNGEE.

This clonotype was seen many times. CDR3 sequence reads: CAINHDPGNEQFF. In DNA, the CDR3 is TGTGCCATCAATCACGACCCGGGAAATGAGCAGTTCTTC. The chain links TRBV10-3 to TRBJ2-1, with a weak D call TRBD2 (5 bases). The CDR3 length is 13 residues. With 7 bases removed from V and 7 bases from J, the gap between germline ends came to 14 bases. Germline CDR1 and CDR2: ENHRY and SYGVKD.

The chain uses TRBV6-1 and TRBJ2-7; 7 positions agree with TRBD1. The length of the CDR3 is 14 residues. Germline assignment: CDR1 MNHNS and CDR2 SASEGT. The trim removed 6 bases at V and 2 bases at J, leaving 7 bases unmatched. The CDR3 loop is CASRIQTGTYEQYF. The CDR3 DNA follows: TGTGCCAGCAGGATCCAGACAGGGACCTACGAGCAGTACTTC.

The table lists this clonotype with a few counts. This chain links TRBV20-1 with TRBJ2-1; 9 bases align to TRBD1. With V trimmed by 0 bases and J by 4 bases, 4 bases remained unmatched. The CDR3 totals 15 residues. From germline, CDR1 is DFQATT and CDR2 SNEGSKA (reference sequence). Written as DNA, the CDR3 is TGCAGTGCTAGAGATCAGGGGACAGGGTACAATGAGCAGTTCTTC. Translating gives CSARDQGTGYNEQFF.

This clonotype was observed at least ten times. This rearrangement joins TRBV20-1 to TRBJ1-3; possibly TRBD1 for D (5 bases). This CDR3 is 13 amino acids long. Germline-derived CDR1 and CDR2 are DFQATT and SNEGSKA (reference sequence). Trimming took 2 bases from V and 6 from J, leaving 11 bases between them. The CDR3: CSARQGPKNTIYF. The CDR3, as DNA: TGCAGTGCTAGACAGGGTCCGAAAAACACCATATATTTT.

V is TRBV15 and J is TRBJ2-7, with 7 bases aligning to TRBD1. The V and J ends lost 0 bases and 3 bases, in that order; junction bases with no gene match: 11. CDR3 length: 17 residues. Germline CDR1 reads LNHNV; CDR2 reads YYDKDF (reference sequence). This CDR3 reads CATSRDPVRTGVYEQYF. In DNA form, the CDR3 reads TGTGCCACCAGCAGAGATCCAGTTAGGACAGGAGTCTACGAGCAGTACTTC.

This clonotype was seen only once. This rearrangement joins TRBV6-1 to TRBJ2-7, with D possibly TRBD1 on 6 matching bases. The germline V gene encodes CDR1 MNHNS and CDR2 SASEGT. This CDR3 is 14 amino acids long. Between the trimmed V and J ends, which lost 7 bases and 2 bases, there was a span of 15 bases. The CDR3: CASTRTAGAYEQYF. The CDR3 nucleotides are TGTGCCAGCACTCGTACGGCAGGGGCCTACGAGCAGTACTTC.

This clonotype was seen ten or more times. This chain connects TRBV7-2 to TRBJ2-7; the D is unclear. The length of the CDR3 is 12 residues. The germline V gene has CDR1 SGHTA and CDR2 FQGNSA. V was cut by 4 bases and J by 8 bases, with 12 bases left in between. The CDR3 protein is CASSSLVAKQYF. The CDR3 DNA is TGTGCCAGCAGCTCCTTAGTGGCCAAGCAGTACTTC.